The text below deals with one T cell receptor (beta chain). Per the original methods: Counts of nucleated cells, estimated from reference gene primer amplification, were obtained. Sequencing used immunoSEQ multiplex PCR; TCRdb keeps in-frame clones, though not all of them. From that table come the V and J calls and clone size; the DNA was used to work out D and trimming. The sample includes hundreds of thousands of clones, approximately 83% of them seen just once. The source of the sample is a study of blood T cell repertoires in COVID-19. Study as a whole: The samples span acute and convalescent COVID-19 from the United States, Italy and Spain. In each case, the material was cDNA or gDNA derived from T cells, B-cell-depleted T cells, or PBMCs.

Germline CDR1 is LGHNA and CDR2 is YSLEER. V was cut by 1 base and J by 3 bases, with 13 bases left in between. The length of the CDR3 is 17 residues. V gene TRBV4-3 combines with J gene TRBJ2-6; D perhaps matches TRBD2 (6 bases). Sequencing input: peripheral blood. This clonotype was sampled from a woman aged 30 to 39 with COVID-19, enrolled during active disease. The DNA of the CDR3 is TGCGCCAGCAGCCAAGGACTAGGAATAGGTGGGGCCAACGTCCTGACTTTC. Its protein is CASSQGLGIGGANVLTF.